This is a list of T cell receptor beta chains from one sample in a study of PD-1 blockade in mismatch repair-deficient tumors. The table came from immunoSEQ multiplex PCR; TCRdb's copy has only in-frame clones and leaves some out. The sample has about 84,000 clones, around 85% seen once; the top ten hold about 2.6%. This specimen consisted of peripheral blood, obtained 12 weeks after starting pembrolizumab. The receptor set was obtained from an adult with mismatch repair-deficient cancer. Each CDR3 is given with its conserved first and last residue. The D gene is left open where the match is weak. For some rows the clone size is stated as once, few or many, or as a class when expanded; others skip it.

cdr3_aa cdr3_nt d_call cdr3_length clone_size j_call v_call
CASSADWAGETQYF TGTGCTAGCAGCGCGGATTGGGCGGGGGAGACCCAGTACTTC NA 14 NA TRBJ2-5 TRBV7-7
CAHGEPKNIQYF TGTGCACACGGGGAACCTAAAAACATTCAGTACTTC NA 12 NA TRBJ2-4 TRBV30
CASSLVSANTGELFF TGTGCCAGCAGCTTAGTATCGGCGAACACCGGGGAGCTGTTTTTT NA 15 once TRBJ2-2 TRBV11-1
CASSPTVNTEAFF TGTGCCAGCAGCCCGACAGTAAACACTGAAGCTTTCTTT NA 13 once TRBJ1-1 TRBV7-3
CASSGGTGVGQPQHF TGTGCCAGTAGTGGCGGGACAGGCGTAGGTCAGCCCCAGCATTTT TRBD1 15 once TRBJ1-5 TRBV19
CASSQVVGPREAFF TGCGCCAGCAGCCAAGTAGTAGGCCCACGGGAAGCTTTCTTT NA 14 few TRBJ1-1 TRBV4-1
CASSVSQGVGTQYF TGTGCCAGCAGCGTCAGCCAGGGAGTTGGGACCCAGTACTTC NA 14 NA TRBJ2-5 TRBV7-2
CASSSQGSNQPQHF TGTGCCAGCAGTTCTCAGGGGAGCAATCAGCCCCAGCATTTT NA 14 once TRBJ1-5 TRBV5-4
CASSRTETANYGYTF TGTGCCAGCAGCCGGACAGAGACAGCTAACTATGGCTACACCTTC NA 15 NA TRBJ1-2 TRBV11-2
CASGSNRETQYF TGTGCTAGTGGTTCGAACCGAGAGACCCAGTACTTC NA 12 NA TRBJ2-5 TRBV12-5
CAREKETQYF TGTGCCAGGGAGAAGGAGACCCAGTACTTC NA 10 NA TRBJ2-5 TRBV5-3
CSARMEGYTF TGCAGTGCCCGAATGGAGGGCTACACCTTC NA 10 NA TRBJ1-2 TRBV20-1
CASSPGLADYEQYF TGTGCCAGCAGTCCGGGACTAGCCGACTACGAGCAGTACTTC TRBD2 14 once TRBJ2-7 TRBV6-5
CASSAEGGLSYNEQFF TGTGCCAGCAGCGCCGAAGGTGGTCTCTCCTACAATGAGCAGTTCTTC NA 16 once TRBJ2-1 TRBV5-6
CATSRRTENTEAFF TGTGCCACCAGCAGACGGACAGAGAACACTGAAGCTTTCTTT NA 14 NA TRBJ1-1 TRBV15
CASETNTEAFF TGTGCCAGCGAGACAAACACTGAAGCTTTCTTT NA 11 NA TRBJ1-1 TRBV6-5
CASFPSGSRGNEQFF TGTGCCAGCTTCCCCAGCGGGAGCCGAGGAAATGAGCAGTTCTTC TRBD2 15 NA TRBJ2-1 TRBV27
CSAADVYGYTF TGCAGTGCTGCAGACGTCTATGGCTACACCTTC NA 11 NA TRBJ1-2 TRBV20-1
CASSVASNTDTQYF TGTGCCAGCAGCGTAGCTAGCAACACAGATACGCAGTATTTT NA 14 NA TRBJ2-3 TRBV9
CASSPSGVNGKRETQYF TGTGCCAGCAGTCCATCAGGGGTAAACGGGAAAAGGGAGACCCAGTACTTC NA 17 NA TRBJ2-5 TRBV28
CASSTDRVDTEAFF TGTGCCAGCAGCACGGACAGGGTCGACACTGAAGCTTTCTTT TRBD1 14 NA TRBJ1-1 TRBV6-5
CASSEDRGTYNEQFF TGTGCCAGCAGCGAGGACAGGGGGACCTACAATGAGCAGTTCTTC TRBD1 15 NA TRBJ2-1 TRBV6-1
CASSLQGTNTGELFF TGTGCCAGCAGCTTACAGGGGACGAACACCGGGGAGCTGTTTTTT NA 15 NA TRBJ2-2 TRBV11-2
CASSPSGSSNEQFF TGTGCCAGCTCACCGTCCGGGTCCTCCAATGAGCAGTTCTTC NA 14 NA TRBJ2-1 TRBV18
CASSSPRTGTKETQYF TGTGCCAGCAGTTCCCCACGGACAGGGACCAAAGAGACCCAGTACTTC TRBD1 16 NA TRBJ2-5 TRBV28
CASSSSGSEEFF TGTGCCAGCAGCTCTAGCGGGTCGGAGGAGTTCTTC TRBD2 12 NA TRBJ2-1 TRBV7-9
CAWSLEYNEQFF TGTGCCTGGAGTCTTGAGTACAATGAGCAGTTCTTC NA 12 NA TRBJ2-1 TRBV30
CASMPHRGETQYF TGCGCCAGCATGCCCCACAGGGGAGAGACCCAGTACTTC TRBD1 13 NA TRBJ2-5 TRBV10-2
CASSSAGTGSTEAFF TGTGCCAGCAGCTCTGCCGGGACAGGGTCTACTGAAGCTTTCTTT TRBD1 15 few TRBJ1-1 TRBV5-4
CASSTGTGNTGELFF TGTGCCAGTAGTACAGGGACAGGAAACACCGGGGAGCTGTTTTTT TRBD1 15 NA TRBJ2-2 TRBV19
CSEDRVASYEQYF TGCAGCGAGGACAGGGTAGCCTCCTACGAGCAGTACTTC TRBD1 13 NA TRBJ2-7 TRBV29-1
CASSLSRGSSGANVLTF TGCGCCAGCAGCTTATCGCGGGGCTCCTCTGGGGCCAACGTCCTGACTTTC NA 17 NA TRBJ2-6 TRBV5-1
CSVEDSGYNEQFF TGCAGCGTTGAAGACTCCGGCTACAATGAGCAGTTCTTC NA 13 NA TRBJ2-1 TRBV29-1
CASSQEGGTASNYGYTF TGCGCCAGCAGCCAAGAAGGGGGGACAGCATCTAACTATGGCTACACCTTC TRBD1 17 NA TRBJ1-2 TRBV4-1
CAWSVLGPSYNEQFF TGTGCCTGGAGTGTCCTCGGGCCGTCCTACAATGAGCAGTTCTTC NA 15 NA TRBJ2-1 TRBV30
CASSLVGGTYEQYF TGTGCCAGCAGCTTAGTTGGTGGGACGTACGAGCAGTACTTC NA 14 few TRBJ2-7 TRBV7-6
CASSEWGIQYQPQHF TGTGCCAGCAGTGAATGGGGGATCCAATATCAGCCCCAGCATTTT NA 15 NA TRBJ1-5 TRBV6-1
CASSLVAGSNEQFF TGTGCCAGCAGCTTAGTAGCGGGTTCTAATGAGCAGTTCTTC TRBD2 14 few TRBJ2-1 TRBV7-9
CASSPPGATSETQYF TGTGCCAGCTCACCACCGGGGGCAACCTCCGAGACCCAGTACTTC NA 15 NA TRBJ2-5 TRBV18
CASSYGRLNTEAFF TGCGCCAGCAGCTACGGACGGCTGAACACTGAAGCTTTCTTT NA 14 NA TRBJ1-1 TRBV5-1
CAWTAGLSHYNEQFF TGTGCCTGGACCGCGGGACTCTCACATTACAATGAGCAGTTCTTC NA 15 NA TRBJ2-1 TRBV30
CSGCLNVYNEQFF TGCAGCGGCTGTTTAAATGTCTACAATGAGCAGTTCTTC NA 13 NA TRBJ2-1 TRBV29-1
CASSKQNNQPQHF TGTGCCAGCAGTAAGCAGAACAATCAGCCCCAGCATTTT NA 13 once TRBJ1-5 TRBV27
CASSSPATLGYTF TGTGCCAGCAGTTCTCCCGCAACACTTGGCTACACCTTC NA 13 NA TRBJ1-2 TRBV28
CASSLGRANQPQHF TGTGCCAGCAGCTTAGGCAGGGCTAATCAGCCCCAGCATTTT NA 14 NA TRBJ1-5 TRBV7-9
CASHKGGNYGYTF TGTGCCAGCCACAAGGGGGGAAACTATGGCTACACCTTC NA 13 medium-sized TRBJ1-2 TRBV7-9
CASSDRGYEQFF TGTGCCAGTAGCGACAGGGGTTATGAGCAGTTCTTC TRBD1 12 NA TRBJ2-1 TRBV19
CASSQDPSGSDNEQFF TGCGCCAGCAGCCAGGACCCTAGCGGGAGCGACAATGAGCAGTTCTTC TRBD2 16 NA TRBJ2-1 TRBV5-1
CASSEIPGNSGNTIYF TGTGCCAGCAGTGAAATACCGGGAAATTCTGGAAACACCATATATTTT NA 16 NA TRBJ1-3 TRBV6-1
CASRRTGVKMNTEAFF TGTGCCAGTAGGCGCACAGGGGTAAAGATGAACACTGAAGCTTTCTTT TRBD1 16 NA TRBJ1-1 TRBV19
CASIRTGVAGELFF TGTGCCAGTATCAGGACAGGAGTAGCCGGGGAGCTGTTTTTT TRBD1 14 NA TRBJ2-2 TRBV19